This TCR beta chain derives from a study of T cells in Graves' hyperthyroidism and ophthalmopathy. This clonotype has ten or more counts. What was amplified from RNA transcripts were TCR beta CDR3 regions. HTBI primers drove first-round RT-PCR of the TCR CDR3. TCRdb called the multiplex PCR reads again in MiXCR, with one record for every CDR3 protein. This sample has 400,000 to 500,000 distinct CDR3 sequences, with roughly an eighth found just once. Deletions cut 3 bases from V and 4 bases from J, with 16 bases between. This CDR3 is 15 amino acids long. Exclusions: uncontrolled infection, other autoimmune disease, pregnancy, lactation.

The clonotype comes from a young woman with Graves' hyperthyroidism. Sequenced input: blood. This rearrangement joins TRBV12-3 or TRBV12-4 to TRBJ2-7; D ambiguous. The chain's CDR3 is CASSFEPPEGYEQYF. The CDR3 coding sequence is TGTGCCAGCAGTTTCGAGCCTCCCGAAGGGTACGAGCAGTACTTC.